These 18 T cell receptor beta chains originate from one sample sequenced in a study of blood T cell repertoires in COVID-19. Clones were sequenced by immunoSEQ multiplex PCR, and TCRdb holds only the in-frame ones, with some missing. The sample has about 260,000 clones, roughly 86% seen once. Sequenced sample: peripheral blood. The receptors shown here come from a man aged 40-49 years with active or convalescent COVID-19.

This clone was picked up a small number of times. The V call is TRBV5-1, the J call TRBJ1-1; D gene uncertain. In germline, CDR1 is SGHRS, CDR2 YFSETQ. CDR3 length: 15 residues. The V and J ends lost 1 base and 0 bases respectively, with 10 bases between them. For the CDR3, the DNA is TGCGCCAGCAGCTTGATCGGGGAACTGAACACTGAAGCTTTCTTT. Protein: CASSLIGELNTEAFF.

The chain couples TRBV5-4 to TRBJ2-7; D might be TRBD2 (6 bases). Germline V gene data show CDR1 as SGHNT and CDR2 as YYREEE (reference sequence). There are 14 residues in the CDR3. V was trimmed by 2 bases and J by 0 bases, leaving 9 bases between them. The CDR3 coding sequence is TGTGCCAGCAGCTTCGGGCGGGACTCCTACGAGCAGTACTTC. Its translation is CASSFGRDSYEQYF.

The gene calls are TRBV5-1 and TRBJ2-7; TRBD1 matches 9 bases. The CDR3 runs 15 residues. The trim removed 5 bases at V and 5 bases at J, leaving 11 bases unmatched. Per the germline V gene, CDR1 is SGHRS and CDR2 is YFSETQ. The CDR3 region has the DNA TGCGCCAGCAGGGAACAGGGGGCGCCAGTTAACGAGCAGTACTTC. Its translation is CASREQGAPVNEQYF.

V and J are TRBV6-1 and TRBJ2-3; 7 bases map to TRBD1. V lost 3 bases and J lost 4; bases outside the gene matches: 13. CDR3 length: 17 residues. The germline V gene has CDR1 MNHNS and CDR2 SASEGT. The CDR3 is CASSDKLQGNLADTQYF. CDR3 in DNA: TGTGCCAGCAGTGACAAATTACAGGGGAACCTCGCAGATACGCAGTATTTT.

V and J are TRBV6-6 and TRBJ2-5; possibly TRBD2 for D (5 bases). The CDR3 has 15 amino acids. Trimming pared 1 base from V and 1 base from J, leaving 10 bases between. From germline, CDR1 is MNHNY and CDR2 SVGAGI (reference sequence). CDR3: CASSYLRTFQETQYF. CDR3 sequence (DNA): TGTGCCAGCAGTTACTTAAGGACTTTCCAAGAGACCCAGTACTTC.

The CDR3 DNA follows: TGTGCCAGCAGCCGGAAGGGACAGAGCACAGATACGCAGTATTTT. It codes for CASSRKGQSTDTQYF. The rearrangement uses TRBV11-2 and TRBJ2-3; 7 bases align to TRBD1. Trimming took 5 bases from V and 0 from J; bases not matched to a gene: 5. CDR1 is SGHAT, CDR2 FQNNGV, per germline. CDR3 length: 15 residues. Full variable domain (outside the CDR3, taken from reference TRBV11-2 and TRBJ2-3): EAGVAQSPRYKIIEKRQSVAFWCNPISGHATLYWYQQILGQGPKLLIQFQNNGVVDDSQLPKDRFSAERLKGVDSTLKIQPAKLEDSAVYLCASSRKGQSTDTQYFGPGTRLTVL.

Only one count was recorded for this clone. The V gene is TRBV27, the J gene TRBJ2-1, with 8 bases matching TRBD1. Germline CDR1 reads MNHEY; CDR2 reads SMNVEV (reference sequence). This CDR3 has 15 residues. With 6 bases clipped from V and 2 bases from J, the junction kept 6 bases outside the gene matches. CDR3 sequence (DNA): TGTGCCAGCAGGTCAGGACAGGGCCCCTACAATGAGCAGTTCTTC. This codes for CASRSGQGPYNEQFF.

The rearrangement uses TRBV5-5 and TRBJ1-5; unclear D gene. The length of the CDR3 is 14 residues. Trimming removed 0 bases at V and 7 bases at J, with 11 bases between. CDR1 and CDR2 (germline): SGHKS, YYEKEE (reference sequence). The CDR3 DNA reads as TGTGCCAGCAGCTTGGGACGGGAAGGGCAGCCCCAGCATTTT. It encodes CASSLGREGQPQHF.

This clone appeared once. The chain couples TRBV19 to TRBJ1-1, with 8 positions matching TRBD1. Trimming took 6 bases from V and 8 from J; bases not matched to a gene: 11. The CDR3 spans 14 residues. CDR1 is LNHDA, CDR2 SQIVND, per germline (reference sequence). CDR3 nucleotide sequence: TGTGCCAGTAGGATGGGACAGGAGACCATCGAAGCTTTCTTT. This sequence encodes CASRMGQETIEAFF.

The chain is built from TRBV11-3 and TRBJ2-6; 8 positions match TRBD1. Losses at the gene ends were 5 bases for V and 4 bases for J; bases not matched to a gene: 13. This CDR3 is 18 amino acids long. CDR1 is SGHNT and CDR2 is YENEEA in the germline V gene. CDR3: CASSPQTGALSGANVLTF. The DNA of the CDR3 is TGTGCCAGCAGCCCCCAGACAGGGGCGTTGTCCGGGGCCAACGTCCTGACTTTC.

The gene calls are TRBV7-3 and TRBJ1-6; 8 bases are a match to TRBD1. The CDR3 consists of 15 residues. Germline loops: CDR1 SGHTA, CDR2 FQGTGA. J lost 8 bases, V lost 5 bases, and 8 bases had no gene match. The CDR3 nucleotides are TGTGCCAGCAGCCCACGAGGACAGGGAGATTCACCCCTCCACTTT. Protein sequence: CASSPRGQGDSPLHF.

The CDR3 loop is CASRVTALGTQYF. The CDR3, as DNA: TGTGCCAGCAGAGTTACCGCTCTCGGGACCCAGTACTTC. The rearrangement joins TRBV6-5 to TRBJ2-5; D not certain. Germline lookup yields CDR1 MNHEY and CDR2 SVGAGI. Trimming stripped 6 bases from V and 7 bases from J, with 15 bases between. The CDR3 consists of 13 residues.

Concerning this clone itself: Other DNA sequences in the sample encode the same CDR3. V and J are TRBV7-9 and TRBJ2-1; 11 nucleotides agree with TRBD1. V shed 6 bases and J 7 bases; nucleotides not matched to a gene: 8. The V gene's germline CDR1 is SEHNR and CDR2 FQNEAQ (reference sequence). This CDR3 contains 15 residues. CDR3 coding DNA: TGTGCCAGCAGTTTCGGACAGGGGGCAGGGAATGAGCAGTTCTTC. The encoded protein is CASSFGQGAGNEQFF.

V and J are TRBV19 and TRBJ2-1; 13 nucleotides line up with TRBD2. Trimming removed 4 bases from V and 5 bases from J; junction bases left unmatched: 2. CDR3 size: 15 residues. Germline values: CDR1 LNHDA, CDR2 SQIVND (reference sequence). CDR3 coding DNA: TGTGCCAGTAGTAGGACTAGCGGGAGCAACAATGAGCAGTTCTTC. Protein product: CASSRTSGSNNEQFF.

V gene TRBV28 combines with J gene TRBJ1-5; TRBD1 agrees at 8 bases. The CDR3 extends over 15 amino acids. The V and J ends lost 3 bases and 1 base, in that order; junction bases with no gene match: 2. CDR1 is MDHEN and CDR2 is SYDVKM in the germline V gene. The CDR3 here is CASSFRTGSNQPQHF. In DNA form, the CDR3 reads TGTGCCAGCAGTTTTCGGACAGGGAGCAATCAGCCCCAGCATTTT.

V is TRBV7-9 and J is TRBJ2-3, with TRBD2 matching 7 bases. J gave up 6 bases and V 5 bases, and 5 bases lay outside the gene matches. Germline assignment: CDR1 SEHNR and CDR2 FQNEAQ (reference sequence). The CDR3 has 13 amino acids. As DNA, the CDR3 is TGTGCCAGCAGCCTCCGGGGGGTGGATACGCAGTATTTT. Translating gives CASSLRGVDTQYF.

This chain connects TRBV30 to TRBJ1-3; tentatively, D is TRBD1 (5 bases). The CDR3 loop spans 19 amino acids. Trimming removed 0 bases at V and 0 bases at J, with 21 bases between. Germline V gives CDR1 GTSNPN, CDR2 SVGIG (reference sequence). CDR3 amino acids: CAWSVLAVWGDVSGNTIYF. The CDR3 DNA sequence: TGTGCCTGGAGTGTTCTCGCCGTCTGGGGGGATGTCTCTGGAAACACCATATATTTT.

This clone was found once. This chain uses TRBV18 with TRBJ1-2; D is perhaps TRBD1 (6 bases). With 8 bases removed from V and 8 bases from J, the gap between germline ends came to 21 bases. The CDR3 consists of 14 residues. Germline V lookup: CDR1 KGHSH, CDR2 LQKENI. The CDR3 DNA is TGTGCCAGCGTCAAAACAAGGTCAGGGGAGGGCTACACCTTC. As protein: CASVKTRSGEGYTF.